These T cell receptor beta chains were read from a single sample in a study of siplizumab effects on memory and regulatory T cells. Measured with immunoSEQ multiplex PCR; TCRdb has only the in-frame clones, and not every one. This table holds about 100,000 clones, about 95% found once. Sequenced sample: Tregs sorted from blood. Receptors were obtained from a human donor in good health. CDR3s include the opening cysteine and the closing phenylalanine or tryptophan. Fields, in order: clone size, D gene, V gene, J gene, CDR3 length, CDR3 DNA, CDR3 protein. The D gene is left open where the match is weak. Where a row states a size, it is once, few, many or the class of an expanded clone; other rows omit it.

>.|TRBD1|TRBV5-1|TRBJ2-1|16
TGCGCCAGCAGCTTTTACGGGACAGGGGAAAACAATGAGCAGTTCTTC
CASSFYGTGENNEQFF
>.|TRBD2|TRBV28|TRBJ2-7|16
TGTGCCAGCAGTCGACTAGCGGGGCCCCTCCCCTACGAGCAGTACTTC
CASSRLAGPLPYEQYF
>.|.|TRBV9|TRBJ2-3|15
TGTGCCAGCAGCGTTTGGGATGCTAGCACAGATACGCAGTATTTT
CASSVWDASTDTQYF
>.|.|TRBV12-5|TRBJ1-1|14
TGTGCTAGTGGTTTGTCCGGATTTAGTGCGCGAGCTTTCTTT
CASGLSGFSARAFF
>.|.|TRBV11-1|TRBJ1-2|13
TGTGCCAGCAGCTTAGCGACAGGTGGATTAGGCACCTTC
CASSLATGGLGTF
>few|TRBD1|TRBV5-1|TRBJ1-5|16
TGCGCCAGCAGCATCCGGGGGGGACAGGTAAGCCAGCCCCAGCATTTT
CASSIRGGQVSQPQHF
>.|.|TRBV7-8|TRBJ2-7|15
TGTGCCAGCAGCACCACGGGCGGACTCTCCTACGAGCAGTACTTC
CASSTTGGLSYEQYF
>.|.|TRBV11-2|TRBJ2-6|15
TGTGCCGGCCACTCAATTGACTCTGGGGCCAACGTCCTGACTTTC
CAGHSIDSGANVLTF
>.|TRBD1|TRBV19|TRBJ2-3|15
TGTGCCAGTAGTACCCGGACAGGATGGGGAGATACGCAGTATTTT
CASSTRTGWGDTQYF
>.|.|TRBV7-9|TRBJ2-1|11
TGTGCCAGCAGCCCTCAAAATGAGCAGTTCTTC
CASSPQNEQFF
>.|TRBD2|TRBV10-3|TRBJ2-7|14
TGTGCCACTTCGACTACTAGCGAACCCTACGAGCAGTACTTC
CATSTTSEPYEQYF
>.|.|TRBV28|TRBJ1-4|16
TGTGCCAGCAGTTTATTGGGTCGGGGCCCCGAAAGGAAACTGTTTTTT
CASSLLGRGPERKLFF
>.|TRBD2|TRBV5-1|TRBJ2-6|18
TGCGCCAGCAGCTTTGGGCTAGCGGGACGCTCTGGGGCCAACGTCCTGACTTTC
CASSFGLAGRSGANVLTF
>.|TRBD1|TRBV27|TRBJ1-6|14
TGTGCCAGCAGTTTTCAGGGGGCCAATTCACCCCTCCACTTT
CASSFQGANSPLHF
>.|.|TRBV29-1|TRBJ2-2|15
TGCAGCGCTTCGACCTTCATCCTAGGCGTTGGGGAGCTGTTTTTT
CSASTFILGVGELFF
>once|TRBD2|TRBV4-1|TRBJ2-1|19
TGCGCCAGCAGCCGCACGTATAGCGGGAGGGCCATATCCTACAATGAGCAGTTCTTC
CASSRTYSGRAISYNEQFF
>.|.|TRBV21-1|TRBJ1-1|16
TGTGCCAGCAGCAAAGATGGGGGCAGGGGGAACACTGAAGCTTTCTTT
CASSKDGGRGNTEAFF
>.|.|TRBV20-1|TRBJ1-1|10
TGCAGTGCTCCGCTCGTTCAAGCTTTCTTT
CSAPLVQAFF
>.|.|TRBV18|TRBJ2-7|13
TGTGCCAGCTCAGAGGGACAGCGGGACGAGCAGTACTTC
CASSEGQRDEQYF
>.|.|TRBV28|TRBJ2-7|13
TGTGCCGCCGGGACCGGGCCCACCTACGAGCAGTACTTC
CAAGTGPTYEQYF
>once|.|TRBV6-5|TRBJ2-7|14
TGTGCCAGCAGTTACTCTGGCTACCAGAACGAGCAGTACTTC
CASSYSGYQNEQYF
>.|.|TRBV19|TRBJ2-3|19
TGTGCCAGTAGTGGACGGACCTCCGACGGCTTAATGAAGGCAGATACGCAGTATTTT
CASSGRTSDGLMKADTQYF
>.|TRBD1|TRBV9|TRBJ1-2|15
TGTGCCAGCAGCGCCACCACACAGGGGTCCTATGGCTACACCTTC
CASSATTQGSYGYTF
>.|.|TRBV30|TRBJ1-1|13
TGTGCCTGGAGTGTACCGGGGCCCACTGAAGCTTTCTTT
CAWSVPGPTEAFF
>.|.|TRBV11-2|TRBJ1-3|16
TGTGCCAGCAGCATAGCGACAGGTTCGGGCGGAAACACCATATATTTT
CASSIATGSGGNTIYF
>.|.|TRBV15|TRBJ2-5|14
TGTGCCACCAGCAGAGGGAGGGTATTTGAGACCCAGTACTTC
CATSRGRVFETQYF
>.|.|TRBV5-1|TRBJ2-7|16
TGCGCCAGCAGCTTAGGGCCCGGGACCGGCGGTGAAGAGCAGTACTTC
CASSLGPGTGGEEQYF
>.|.|TRBV5-1|TRBJ2-7|13
TGCGCCAGCAGCCGAACAGCCACCTACGAGCAGTACTTC
CASSRTATYEQYF
>.|.|TRBV28|TRBJ1-1|11
TGTGCCAGCAGTAGATGGACTGAAGCTTTCTTT
CASSRWTEAFF
>.|.|TRBV19|TRBJ2-1|19
TGTGCCAGTAAGTCGTCTGCACTAGCCGGACTTTCCTCCTACAATGAGCAGTTCTTC
CASKSSALAGLSSYNEQFF
>.|TRBD2|TRBV29-1|TRBJ2-5|13
TGCAGCGAGAAGCTAGCGGGGTCGGGGACCCAGTACTTC
CSEKLAGSGTQYF
>.|TRBD1|TRBV5-4|TRBJ2-1|14
TGTGCCAGCACGGGACAGGGGGCCTTCAATGAGCAGTTCTTC
CASTGQGAFNEQFF
>.|.|TRBV7-9|TRBJ1-2|18
TGTGCCAGCAGCTTAGGGCCCTCTTTCTTGGTCCCTAACTATGGCTACACCTTC
CASSLGPSFLVPNYGYTF
>few|.|TRBV30|TRBJ1-1|15
TGTGCCTGGAGTGTTTGGACGAACGCCAGGGCTGAAGCTTTCTTT
CAWSVWTNARAEAFF
>.|.|TRBV23-1|TRBJ1-5|20
TGCGCCAGCAGTCAATCGAAGGCGAGTGGGCAGGAGGAGTCAAATCAGCCCCAGCATTTT
CASSQSKASGQEESNQPQHF
>once|TRBD1|TRBV5-4|TRBJ1-2|13
TGTGCCAGCAGCCCAGGGGGGGCCGGTGGCTACACCTTC
CASSPGGAGGYTF
>.|.|TRBV6-5|TRBJ2-7|13
TGTGCCGGCAGTTCTCCGGGGGCCTACGAGCAGTACTTC
CAGSSPGAYEQYF
>.|TRBD1|TRBV14|TRBJ1-1|15
TGTGCCAGCAGCCCCAAGACAGGGGGCTACACTGAAGCTTTCTTT
CASSPKTGGYTEAFF
>once|.|TRBV27|TRBJ2-2|15
TGTGCCAGCAGACGCTGGTCCCCGAACACCGGGGAGCTGTTTTTT
CASRRWSPNTGELFF
>.|.|TRBV19|TRBJ1-1|14
TGTGCCAGTAGACCGGGGGGGACGAACACTGAAGCTTTCTTT
CASRPGGTNTEAFF
>.|TRBD1|TRBV7-9|TRBJ1-2|15
TGTGCCAGCAGCTTAATGAGACAGGGATCGTCTGGCTACACCTTC
CASSLMRQGSSGYTF
>once|.|TRBV6-6|TRBJ2-5|14
TGTGCCAGCAGCCTCGCCGCAGGGGATGGGACCCAGTACTTC
CASSLAAGDGTQYF
>.|.|TRBV19|TRBJ1-4|16
TGTGCCAGTAGTGACTTGAGAACAGCGAGAGGAGAAAAACTGTTTTTT
CASSDLRTARGEKLFF
>.|.|TRBV6-1|TRBJ1-1|12
TGTGCCAGCAGTATCGGGGTCACTGAAGCTTTCTTT
CASSIGVTEAFF
>.|.|TRBV27|TRBJ1-1|16
TGTGCCAGCAGTTTAGGGTTTGGGGAGGGACGTCAGGAAGCTTTCTTT
CASSLGFGEGRQEAFF
>.|.|TRBV2|TRBJ2-7|12
TGTGCCAGCACTGGCGGGGTCTACGAGCAGTACTTC
CASTGGVYEQYF
>.|TRBD2|TRBV7-9|TRBJ2-7|14
TGTGCCAGCAGCAGTAGCGGGAGTAATTTCGAGCAGTACTTC
CASSSSGSNFEQYF
>.|TRBD2|TRBV10-3|TRBJ2-1|19
TGTGCCATCAGTCATCTAGCGGCAGCCTCTCAAGGCTCCTACAATGAGCAGTTCTTC
CAISHLAAASQGSYNEQFF
>.|.|TRBV7-9|TRBJ1-1|11
TGTGCCAGCAGCTCTCTCCTTGTCGGGTTCTTT
CASSSLLVGFF
>.|.|TRBV2|TRBJ1-1|13
TGTGCCAGCAGTGGCACCATGAACACTGAAGCTTTCTTT
CASSGTMNTEAFF
>.|.|TRBV5-1|TRBJ2-4|14
TGCGCCAGCAGCCAAGCTAGCACCTCCAACATTCAGTACTTC
CASSQASTSNIQYF
>.|TRBD2|TRBV11-3|TRBJ2-1|17
TGTGCCAGCAGCGCCCGTGGGCGGGGGAACTCCTACAATGAGCAGTTCTTC
CASSARGRGNSYNEQFF
>.|TRBD2|TRBV9|TRBJ2-1|15
TGTGCCAGCAGCCTGACTAGCGGGACCTACAATGAGCAGTTCTTC
CASSLTSGTYNEQFF
>.|.|TRBV5-4|TRBJ2-1|17
TGTGCCAGCAGCTTGATGATGGGCACAGTCATCTACAATGAGCAGTTCTTC
CASSLMMGTVIYNEQFF